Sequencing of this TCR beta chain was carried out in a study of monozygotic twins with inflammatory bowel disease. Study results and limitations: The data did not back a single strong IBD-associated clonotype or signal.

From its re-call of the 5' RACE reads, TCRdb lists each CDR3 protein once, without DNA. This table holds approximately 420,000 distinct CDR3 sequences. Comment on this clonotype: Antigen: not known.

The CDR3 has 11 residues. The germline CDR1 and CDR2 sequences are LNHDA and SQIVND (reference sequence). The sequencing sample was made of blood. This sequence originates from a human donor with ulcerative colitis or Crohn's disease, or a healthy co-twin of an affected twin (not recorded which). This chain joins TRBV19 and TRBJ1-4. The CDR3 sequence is CASSIGEKLFF.